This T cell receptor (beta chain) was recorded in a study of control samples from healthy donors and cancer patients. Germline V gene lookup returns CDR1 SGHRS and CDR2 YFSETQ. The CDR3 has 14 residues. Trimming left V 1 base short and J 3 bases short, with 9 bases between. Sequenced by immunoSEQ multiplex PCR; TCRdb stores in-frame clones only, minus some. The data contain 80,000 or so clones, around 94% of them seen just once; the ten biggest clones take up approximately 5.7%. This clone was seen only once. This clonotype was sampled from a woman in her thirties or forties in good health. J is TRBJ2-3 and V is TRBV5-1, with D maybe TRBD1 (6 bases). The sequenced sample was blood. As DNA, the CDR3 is TGCGCCAGCAGCTTGAATACAGGGACAGATACGCAGTATTTT. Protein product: CASSLNTGTDTQYF.